This T cell receptor beta chain was sequenced during a study of vaccination and CD4 T cells after COVID-19. Study overall: Median draw time for post-COVID samples was approximately 94 days post-diagnosis (range 35 to 161). The control cultures got either a CEFX pool, an HIV-1 Nef pool, or no peptide at all.

Note on this clonotype: No antigen is known for it.

Regarding treatment: approximately 10-day PBMC culture with coronavirus spike peptide pools or control peptides (ViraFEST assay). Once obtained from cultured CD4+ T cells, the DNA was sequenced using the Oncomine TCR Beta short-read assay. TCRdb re-derived calls from the PCR reads in MiXCR, one entry per CDR3 protein. Of nearly 15,000 distinct CDR3 sequences in the sample, 65% to 85% are singletons; the top ten hold about 8.9%. V dropped 3 bases and J dropped 1 base, with 12 bases sitting between them. The CDR3 is 14 residues long. Germline CDR1 DFQATT, CDR2 SNEGSKA (reference sequence). Sequencing used CD4+ T cells from blood, cultured in vitro, obtained after SARS-CoV-2 vaccination. This chain connects TRBV20-1 to TRBJ1-1, with D hard to call. The receptor was derived from a human donor who received a COVID-19 vaccine. The CDR3 is CSASPGPPNTEAFF. CDR3 nucleotides: TGCAGTGCTAGTCCCGGTCCCCCGAACACTGAAGCTTTCTTT.